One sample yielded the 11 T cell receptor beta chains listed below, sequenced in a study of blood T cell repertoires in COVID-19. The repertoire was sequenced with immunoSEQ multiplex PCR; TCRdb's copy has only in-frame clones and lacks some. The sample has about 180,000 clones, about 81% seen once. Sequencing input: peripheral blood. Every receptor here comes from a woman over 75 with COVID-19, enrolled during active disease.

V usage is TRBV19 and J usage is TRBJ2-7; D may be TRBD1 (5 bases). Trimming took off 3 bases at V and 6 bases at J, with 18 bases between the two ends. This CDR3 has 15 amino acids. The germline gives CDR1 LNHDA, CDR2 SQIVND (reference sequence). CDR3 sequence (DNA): TGTGCCAGTAGTATGGGTCAGGGTAATGTGGGCGAGCAGTACTTC. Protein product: CASSMGQGNVGEQYF.

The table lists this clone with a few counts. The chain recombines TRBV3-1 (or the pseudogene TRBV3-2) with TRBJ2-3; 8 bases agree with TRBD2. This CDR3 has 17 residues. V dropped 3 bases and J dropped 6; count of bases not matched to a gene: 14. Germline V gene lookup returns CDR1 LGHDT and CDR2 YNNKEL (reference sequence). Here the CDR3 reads CASSHRLGSGSGDTQYF. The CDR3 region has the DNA TGTGCCAGCAGCCACCGTCTCGGAAGCGGGAGTGGGGATACGCAGTATTTT.

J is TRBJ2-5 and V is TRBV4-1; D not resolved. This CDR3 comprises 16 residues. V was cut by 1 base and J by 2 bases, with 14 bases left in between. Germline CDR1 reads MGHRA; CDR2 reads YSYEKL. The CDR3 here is CASSQVFVPGQETQYF. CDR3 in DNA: TGCGCCAGCAGCCAAGTATTCGTCCCAGGTCAAGAGACCCAGTACTTC.

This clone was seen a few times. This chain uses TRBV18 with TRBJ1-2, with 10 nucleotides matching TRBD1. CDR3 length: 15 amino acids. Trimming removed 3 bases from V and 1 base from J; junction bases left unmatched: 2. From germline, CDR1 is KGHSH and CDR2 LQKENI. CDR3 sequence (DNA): TGTGCCAGCTCACCGGGACAGGGGATTAACTATGGCTACACCTTC. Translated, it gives CASSPGQGINYGYTF.

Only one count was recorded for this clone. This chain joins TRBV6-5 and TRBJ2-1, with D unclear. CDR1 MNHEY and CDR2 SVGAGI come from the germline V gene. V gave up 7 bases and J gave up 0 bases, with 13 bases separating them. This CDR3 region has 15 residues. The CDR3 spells CASIKTWSSYNEQFF. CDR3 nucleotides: TGTGCCAGCATCAAGACCTGGAGCTCCTACAATGAGCAGTTCTTC.

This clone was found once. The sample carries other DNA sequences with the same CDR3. CDR3 sequence: CASSPPGSYEQYF. Written as DNA, the CDR3 is TGTGCCAGCTCACCCCCGGGCTCCTACGAGCAGTACTTC. The rearrangement uses TRBV18 and TRBJ2-7; D gene ambiguous. The CDR3 consists of 13 residues. Germline V gene sequence: CDR1 KGHSH, CDR2 LQKENI. Trimming took off 3 bases at V and 0 bases at J, with 6 bases between the two ends. Together with reference TRBV18 and TRBJ2-7, the CDR3 gives the full variable domain: NAGVMQNPRHLVRRRGQEARLRCSPMKGHSHVYWYRQLPEEGLKFMVYLQKENIIDESGMPKERFSAEFPKEGPSILRIQQVVRGDSAAYFCASSPPGSYEQYFGPGTRLTVT.

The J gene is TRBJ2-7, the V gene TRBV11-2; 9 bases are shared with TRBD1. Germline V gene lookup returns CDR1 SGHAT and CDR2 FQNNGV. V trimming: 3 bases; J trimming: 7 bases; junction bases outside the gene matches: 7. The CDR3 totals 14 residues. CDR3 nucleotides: TGTGCCAGCAGCTTTGTCGGGACAGGGAGTGAGCAGTACTTC. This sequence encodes CASSFVGTGSEQYF.

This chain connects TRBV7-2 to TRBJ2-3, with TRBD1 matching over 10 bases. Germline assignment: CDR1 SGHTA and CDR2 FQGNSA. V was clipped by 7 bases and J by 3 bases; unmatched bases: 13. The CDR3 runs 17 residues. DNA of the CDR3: TGTGCCAGCACCTTGAGACAGGGGGCGTTCATTACAGATACGCAGTATTTT. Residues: CASTLRQGAFITDTQYF. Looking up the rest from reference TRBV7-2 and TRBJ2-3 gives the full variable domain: GAGVSQSPSNKVTEKGKDVELRCDPISGHTALYWYRQSLGQGLEFLIYFQGNSAPDKSGLPSDRFSAERTGGSVSTLTIQRTQQEDSAVYLCASTLRQGAFITDTQYFGPGTRLTVL.

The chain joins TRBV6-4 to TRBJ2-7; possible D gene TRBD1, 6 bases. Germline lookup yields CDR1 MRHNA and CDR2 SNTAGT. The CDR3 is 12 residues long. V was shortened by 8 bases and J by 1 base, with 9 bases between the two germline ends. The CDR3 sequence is CASRTASYEQYF. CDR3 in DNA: TGTGCCAGCCGGACAGCATCCTACGAGCAGTACTTC.

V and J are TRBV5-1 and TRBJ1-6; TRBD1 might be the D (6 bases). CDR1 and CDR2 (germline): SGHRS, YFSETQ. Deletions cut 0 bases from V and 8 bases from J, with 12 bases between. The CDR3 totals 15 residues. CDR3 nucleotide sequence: TGCGCCAGCAGCTTGGACGGGACATCGTATTCACCCCTCCACTTT. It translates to CASSLDGTSYSPLHF.

The CDR3, as DNA: TGTGCCAGCAGTGATTGGAGCCCCAAGGCCCAGTACTTC. Encoded protein: CASSDWSPKAQYF. This chain joins TRBV2 and TRBJ2-5, with D uncertain. The V and J ends lost 3 bases and 9 bases respectively, with 14 bases between them. The V gene's germline CDR1 is SNHLY and CDR2 FYNNEI. CDR3 length: 13 amino acids. The variable domain in full, with the rest retrieved from reference TRBV2 and TRBJ2-5, is EPEVTQTPSHQVTQMGQEVILRCVPISNHLYFYWYRQILGQKVEFLVSFYNNEISEKSEIFDDQFSVERPDGSNFTLKIRSTKLEDSAMYFCASSDWSPKAQYFGPGTRLLVL.